These 27 T cell receptor beta chains were all obtained from the same sample, sequenced in a study of early stage breast cancer tumors. The protocol was immunoSEQ multiplex PCR, while the TCRdb copy is restricted to in-frame clones and leaves out a portion. The sample consists of 45,000 to 50,000 clones, 83% of them appearing once. What was sequenced was blood. The origin of the receptors is a person in their fifties with breast cancer.

The gene calls are TRBV30 and TRBJ1-6; 10 nucleotides match TRBD1. The CDR3 extends over 15 amino acids. The V gene end was trimmed by 3 bases and the J gene end by 9 bases; junction bases not matched to a gene: 8. From germline, CDR1 is GTSNPN and CDR2 SVGIG (reference sequence). Written as DNA, the CDR3 is TGTGCCTGGAGGGAAAGGGACAGGGGAGGTTCACCCCTCCACTTT. Translated, it gives CAWRERDRGGSPLHF.

This sequence joins TRBV7-9 and TRBJ2-5; 7 nucleotides line up with TRBD2. V shed 5 bases, J shed 1 base, and the junction held 7 bases outside the gene matches. Germline loops: CDR1 SEHNR, CDR2 FQNEAQ (reference sequence). The CDR3 covers 15 residues. The CDR3 nucleotides read TGTGCCAGCAGCCTCGGCCTAGCGGCCCAAGAGACCCAGTACTTC. This translates into CASSLGLAAQETQYF.

The chain joins TRBV4-3 to TRBJ2-1; the match to TRBD2 covers 9 bases. CDR1 is LGHNA and CDR2 is YSLEER in the germline V gene. This CDR3 has 15 amino acids. V lost 5 bases to trimming and J lost 7 bases; unmatched junction nucleotides: 9. The DNA of the CDR3 is TGCGCCAGCAGCAGGGCGGGGGGGCCAGTGAATGAGCAGTTCTTC. It translates to CASSRAGGPVNEQFF.

The gene calls are TRBV7-8 and TRBJ1-3; D possibly corresponds to TRBD1 (5 bases). V was pared by 6 bases and J by 0 bases, with 9 bases between. Germline CDR1 reads SGHVS; CDR2 reads FQNEAQ. This CDR3 comprises 14 residues. The chain's CDR3 is CASSTGLSGNTIYF. The CDR3 DNA follows: TGTGCCAGCAGTACAGGCCTCTCTGGAAACACCATATATTTT.

CDR3 nucleotide sequence: TGTGCCAGCAGAGACGGCCGGGATAGCACAGATACGCAGTATTTT. This gives the protein CASRDGRDSTDTQYF. The V call is TRBV6-1, the J call TRBJ2-3; maybe TRBD2 (5 bases). The CDR3 covers 15 residues. The germline CDR1 and CDR2 sequences are MNHNS and SASEGT. Trimming took off 6 bases at V and 0 bases at J, with 13 bases between the two ends.

This clone was observed a few times. The CDR3 region has the DNA TGTGCCAGCAGTGACCAAGGGGGTAACGGGGAGCTGTTTTTT. Translation: CASSDQGGNGELFF. The chain recombines TRBV6-4 with TRBJ2-2, with a weak D call TRBD1 (6 bases). The CDR3 totals 14 residues. Trimming left V 2 bases short and J 7 bases short, with 11 bases between. The germline V gene encodes CDR1 MRHNA and CDR2 SNTAGT.

The gene calls are TRBV19 and TRBJ2-7; D is possibly TRBD1 or TRBD2 (5 bases each). This CDR3 has 14 residues. V was pared by 5 bases and J by 2 bases, with 13 bases between. CDR1 is LNHDA, CDR2 SQIVND, per germline (reference sequence). The CDR3 here is CASSRDELTYEQYF. CDR3 coding DNA: TGTGCCAGTAGTCGGGACGAGTTGACCTACGAGCAGTACTTC.

V gene TRBV19 combines with J gene TRBJ1-2; perhaps TRBD1 as D (6 bases). CDR1 and CDR2 from the germline V gene are LNHDA and SQIVND (reference sequence). This CDR3 has 15 residues. V was cut by 5 bases and J by 0 bases, with 13 bases left in between. The CDR3 DNA reads TGTGCCAGTAGTCCGAAGACAGGATCTAACTATGGCTACACCTTC. It codes for CASSPKTGSNYGYTF.

The V call is TRBV28, the J call TRBJ2-7, with D possibly TRBD2 on 6 matching bases. The CDR3 consists of 13 residues. Trimming cost V 4 bases and J 6 bases, with 13 bases left between them. Germline V CDR1 and CDR2: MDHEN, SYDVKM. The CDR3 DNA reads as TGTGCCAGCAGTTATACCCGGGAGTTCGAGCAGTACTTC. Amino acid sequence: CASSYTREFEQYF.

This clone was observed a few times. The chain is built from TRBV7-3 and TRBJ2-3; the D gene could be TRBD1 or TRBD2 (7 bases each). Trimming left V 5 bases short and J 2 bases short, with 11 bases between. CDR3 length: 14 amino acids. The germline gives CDR1 SGHTA, CDR2 FQGTGA. Written as DNA, the CDR3 is TGTGCCAGCAGCCAGGGGGGGGTCACAGATACGCAGTATTTT. Residues: CASSQGGVTDTQYF. Based on the CDR3 plus reference TRBV7-3 and TRBJ2-3, the full variable domain is GAGVSQTPSNKVTEKGKYVELRCDPISGHTALYWYRQSLGQGPEFLIYFQGTGAADDSGLPNDRFFAVRPEGSVSTLKIQRTERGDSAVYLCASSQGGVTDTQYFGPGTRLTVL.

This chain joins TRBV18 and TRBJ1-6; TRBD1 might be the D (5 bases). This CDR3 has 15 residues. The germline gives CDR1 KGHSH, CDR2 LQKENI. Trimming left V 3 bases short and J 7 bases short, with 13 bases between. The CDR3, as DNA: TGTGCCAGCTCACCCGGGGGTAGACTAAATTCACCCCTCCACTTT. Amino acids: CASSPGGRLNSPLHF.

The chain has TRBV7-2 and TRBJ1-1; D uncertain. Between the trimmed V and J ends, which lost 1 base and 5 bases, there was a span of 11 bases. The CDR3 has 14 amino acids. From germline, CDR1 is SGHTA and CDR2 FQGNSA. The CDR3 nucleotides are TGTGCCAGCAGCTTAGGATTATGGGGAACTGAAGCTTTCTTT. Protein sequence: CASSLGLWGTEAFF. The variable domain in full, completed from reference TRBV7-2 and TRBJ1-1, reads GAGVSQSPSNKVTEKGKDVELRCDPISGHTALYWYRQSLGQGLEFLIYFQGNSAPDKSGLPSDRFSAERTGGSVSTLTIQRTQQEDSAVYLCASSLGLWGTEAFFGQGTRLTVV.

The chain recombines TRBV5-1 with TRBJ2-2; 10 positions match TRBD2. The germline V gene has CDR1 SGHRS and CDR2 YFSETQ. CDR3 size: 19 residues. With 2 bases clipped from V and 8 bases from J, the junction kept 18 bases outside the gene matches. The CDR3 here is CASSFLLEGLAEVGGELFF. DNA for the CDR3: TGCGCCAGCAGCTTCCTATTGGAAGGACTAGCGGAGGTTGGAGGGGAGCTGTTTTTT.

CDR3 sequence: CASTKGGFSYEQYF. The DNA of the CDR3 is TGTGCCAGCACCAAAGGGGGGTTTTCCTACGAGCAGTACTTC. The chain combines TRBV27 with TRBJ2-7; D tentatively fits TRBD1 or TRBD2 (6 bases each). Deletions cut 7 bases from V and 1 base from J, with 14 bases between. Germline CDR1 MNHEY, CDR2 SMNVEV (reference sequence). This CDR3 has 14 amino acids.

V and J are TRBV12-5 and TRBJ2-2; 7 bases are shared with TRBD2. After removal of 4 bases from V and 8 bases from J, the junction contained 19 bases not matched to a gene. Germline-derived CDR1 and CDR2 are LGHNT and FRNRAP. The CDR3 is 18 amino acids. The CDR3 protein is CASGSSLVGGTSPGELFF. The CDR3 DNA sequence: TGTGCTAGTGGTTCATCATTGGTGGGGGGGACTTCCCCTGGGGAGCTGTTTTTT.

CDR3 protein: CASSLSGTPYYEQYF. In DNA, the CDR3 is TGTGCCAGCAGCCTTAGCGGGACTCCTTACTACGAGCAGTACTTC. V and J are TRBV7-9 and TRBJ2-7; TRBD2 aligns across 8 bases. From germline, CDR1 is SEHNR and CDR2 FQNEAQ (reference sequence). The CDR3 runs to 15 residues. Trimming at V came to 5 bases and at J to 3 bases, leaving 9 bases not matched to a gene.

The chain employs TRBV19 and TRBJ2-3; 12 nucleotides match TRBD2. This CDR3 spans 19 amino acids. With V trimmed by 9 bases and J by 3 bases, 19 bases remained unmatched. The germline CDR1 and CDR2 sequences are LNHDA and SQIVND (reference sequence). The CDR3 DNA reads TGTGCCAGCCGCAAGAGGCTAGCGGGGGGGCCTGGGTCAACAGATACGCAGTATTTT. Translation: CASRKRLAGGPGSTDTQYF.

This chain uses TRBV28 with TRBJ2-5, with 8 bases identical to TRBD2. CDR3 size: 15 residues. V lost 6 bases to trimming and J lost 2 bases; unmatched junction nucleotides: 8. CDR1 is MDHEN, CDR2 SYDVKM, per germline. The chain's CDR3 is CASRGWASGQETQYF. The CDR3 DNA reads as TGTGCCAGCAGGGGGTGGGCTAGCGGGCAAGAGACCCAGTACTTC. Drawing the rest from reference TRBV28 and TRBJ2-5, the complete variable domain is DVKVTQSSRYLVKRTGEKVFLECVQDMDHENMFWYRQDPGLGLRLIYFSYDVKMKEKGDIPEGYSVSREKKERFSLILESASTNQTSMYLCASRGWASGQETQYFGPGTRLLVL.

The J gene is TRBJ2-7, the V gene TRBV6-6, with 7 bases lining up with TRBD1. With V trimmed by 5 bases and J by 6 bases, 7 bases remained unmatched. Germline V gene data show CDR1 as MNHNY and CDR2 as SVGAGI (reference sequence). The CDR3 is 13 residues long. In DNA, the CDR3 is TGTGCCAGCAGTAATATACAGGGGACCGAGCAGTACTTC. Its protein product is CASSNIQGTEQYF.

V gene TRBV2 combines with J gene TRBJ2-6; D ambiguous. Germline V lookup: CDR1 SNHLY, CDR2 FYNNEI. The CDR3 is 16 residues long. The V gene lost 5 bases and the J gene lost 0 bases, with 11 bases spanning the gap. CDR3 bases: TGTGCCAGCAGTAAGGACCTCCTCTCTGGGGCCAACGTCCTGACTTTC. This translates into CASSKDLLSGANVLTF.

This rearrangement joins TRBV7-3 to TRBJ2-1; TRBD2 matches at 8 bases. The CDR3 has 11 amino acids. V gave up 6 bases and J gave up 9 bases; unmatched junction bases: 1. Germline V gene data show CDR1 as SGHTA and CDR2 as FQGTGA. CDR3 loop: CASRAGGEQFF. CDR3 nucleotide sequence: TGTGCCAGCAGGGCGGGAGGTGAGCAGTTCTTC.

This chain links TRBV7-2 with TRBJ2-7; 7 bases fit TRBD2. The CDR3 is made up of 14 amino acids. V shed 5 bases and J 4 bases; nucleotides not matched to a gene: 8. Germline CDR1 reads SGHTA; CDR2 reads FQGNSA. As DNA, the CDR3 is TGTGCCAGCAGCCCAGGGACTATGAGGTACGAGCAGTACTTC. The encoded protein is CASSPGTMRYEQYF.

In this sample, this clone turned up once. The chain has TRBV4-3 and TRBJ1-5; TRBD1 matches 7 bases. This CDR3 comprises 17 residues. CDR1 is LGHNA and CDR2 is YSLEER in the germline V gene. The V segment lost 0 bases and the J segment 6 bases; nucleotides outside the gene matches: 11. The chain's CDR3 is CASSQDLVTGWGQPQHF. The CDR3 DNA reads as TGCGCCAGCAGCCAAGATCTTGTGACAGGGTGGGGTCAGCCCCAGCATTTT.

The J gene is TRBJ2-4, the V gene TRBV2; TRBD2 might be the D (7 bases). Germline lookup yields CDR1 SNHLY and CDR2 FYNNEI. The CDR3 loop spans 17 amino acids. The ends were cut back, 7 bases at V and 3 bases at J, with 22 bases in the middle. CDR3 in amino acids: CASKKGGRETFKNIQYF. The CDR3 DNA follows: TGTGCCAGCAAAAAGGGGGGGAGGGAAACATTCAAAAACATTCAGTACTTC. Using reference TRBV2 and TRBJ2-4 for the parts outside the CDR3, the full variable domain is EPEVTQTPSHQVTQMGQEVILRCVPISNHLYFYWYRQILGQKVEFLVSFYNNEISEKSEIFDDQFSVERPDGSNFTLKIRSTKLEDSAMYFCASKKGGRETFKNIQYFGAGTRLSVL.

The chain couples TRBV7-2 to TRBJ2-7, with 14 bases that match TRBD2. Germline lookup yields CDR1 SGHTA and CDR2 FQGNSA. J lost 5 bases, V lost 5 bases, and 8 bases had no gene match. CDR3 size: 16 residues. The CDR3 reads CASSPGLAGGLDEQYF. Written as DNA, the CDR3 is TGTGCCAGCAGCCCCGGACTAGCGGGAGGTCTTGACGAGCAGTACTTC.

The chain joins TRBV5-6 to TRBJ1-5; 7 bases agree with TRBD1. V lost 2 bases, J lost 5 bases, and 4 bases stayed unmatched. Germline CDR1 and CDR2: SGHDT and YYEEEE. CDR3 size: 14 residues. This CDR3 is CASSLRQGYQPQHF. CDR3 in DNA: TGTGCCAGCAGCTTACGACAGGGCTATCAGCCCCAGCATTTT.

V usage is TRBV7-2 and J usage is TRBJ2-7; TRBD2 agrees at 7 bases. The germline V gene has CDR1 SGHTA and CDR2 FQGNSA. This CDR3 region has 15 residues. V shed 2 bases, J shed 5 bases, and the junction held 9 bases outside the gene matches. The CDR3 coding sequence is TGTGCCAGCAGCTTATCCCCGACTAGCAGGGACGAGCAGTACTTC. This gives the protein CASSLSPTSRDEQYF.